These T cell receptor beta chains were read from a single sample in a study of T cell repertoires in cytomegalovirus infection. Each CDR3 protein gets one entry after TCRdb re-called the reads with MiXCR. The sample yields over 450,000 distinct CDR3 sequences, 11% seen once. The sequencing input was PBMCs. These receptors all come from a human donor in good health (CMV status not recorded). Some clones in this sample may be carry-over from other donors' samples. Both conserved end residues are part of each CDR3. A D gene is named only where the DNA matches it firmly. Clone size is stated in some rows and not others, as once, few, many or a class when expanded.

v_gene	j_gene	d_gene	abundance	CDR3nt	CDR3aa
TRBV29-1	TRBJ2-7	TRBD1	.	TGCAGCGTGATGGGACAGTCCTACGAGCAGTACTTC	CSVMGQSYEQYF
TRBV9	TRBJ2-7	TRBD1	many	TGTGCCAGCAGCGGACAGGGGGCTGCCTACGAGCAGTACTTC	CASSGQGAAYEQYF
TRBV25-1	TRBJ1-4	TRBD1	.	TGTGCCAGCAGTGCCCTGGACAGGGGTAGTGAAAAACTGTTTTTT	CASSALDRGSEKLFF
TRBV12-3/TRBV12-4	TRBJ2-5	TRBD2	many	TGTGCCAGCAGCCCTAGCGGGGGCGGGGAGACCCAGTACTTC	CASSPSGGGETQYF
TRBV12-3/TRBV12-4	TRBJ1-2	.	many	TGTGCCAGCAGTTTCGGGGAAGGGGGCTACACCTTC	CASSFGEGGYTF
TRBV7-8	TRBJ2-7	TRBD2	many	TGTGCCAGCAGCTTAACGGCGGGAGGGCCTTTGTACGAGCAGTACTTC	CASSLTAGGPLYEQYF
TRBV29-1	TRBJ2-7	.	few	TGCAGCGTTGCCCCCAAAGGATACGAGCAGTACTTC	CSVAPKGYEQYF
TRBV7-2	TRBJ2-5	TRBD1	many	TGTGCCAGCAGCTTAGGACAGGGGTCAGAGACCCAGTACTTC	CASSLGQGSETQYF
TRBV29-1	TRBJ2-6	.	.	TGCAGCGTTGTTGGTGGGGCCAACGTCCTGACTTTC	CSVVGGANVLTF
TRBV6-5	TRBJ2-7	.	many	TGTGCCAGCAGTCCGCGGACAGCTGAGCAGTACTTC	CASSPRTAEQYF
TRBV28	TRBJ2-4	.	many	TGTGCCAGCAGTAGGGACCCTATAAACATTCAGTACTTC	CASSRDPINIQYF
TRBV28	TRBJ1-2	TRBD1	many	TGTGCCAGCAGTCGACCCGGGACAGGGACCTTAAACTATGGCTACACCTTC	CASSRPGTGTLNYGYTF
TRBV4-1	TRBJ1-1	.	many	TGCGCCAGCAGCCAAGATGTCAGGACTGAAGCTTTCTTT	CASSQDVRTEAFF
TRBV12-3/TRBV12-4	TRBJ2-3	.	many	TGTGCCAGCAGCCAACAGGAGGGAGATACGCAGTATTTT	CASSQQEGDTQYF
TRBV19	TRBJ1-1	.	.	TGTGCCAGTAGTCCCTCGGGTCTCACTGAAGCTTTCTTT	CASSPSGLTEAFF
TRBV7-2	TRBJ1-5	.	many	TGTGCCAGCAGCCCTTGGGGTTTCAATCAGCCCCAGCATTTT	CASSPWGFNQPQHF
TRBV5-1	TRBJ1-2	TRBD1	few	TGCGCCAGCAGCTTGGAGGGACAGCTTTCATATGGCTACACCTTC	CASSLEGQLSYGYTF
TRBV7-9	TRBJ2-6	.	many	TGTGCCAGCAGCTTACCCTGGGGGACAGGGGCCAACGTCCTGACTTTC	CASSLPWGTGANVLTF
TRBV7-9	TRBJ1-1	.	many	TGTGCCAGCAACCGTATGGGGGGGGCGCGGACTGAAGCTTTCTTT	CASNRMGGARTEAFF
TRBV7-9	TRBJ2-1	TRBD2	many	TGTGCCAGCAGCTTACTAAGCGGGAGAAAATACAATGAGCAGTTCTTC	CASSLLSGRKYNEQFF
TRBV2	TRBJ2-5	TRBD2	.	TGTGCCAGCAGTGAACGGGGGGACTACCACCAAGAGACCCAGTACTTC	CASSERGDYHQETQYF
TRBV30	TRBJ1-5	.	many	TGTGCCTGGAGGCTAGAGGGGATGGCGGATCAGCCCCAGCATTTT	CAWRLEGMADQPQHF
TRBV7-9	TRBJ1-1	TRBD1	many	TGTGCCAGCAGCCCCCGACAGGGCGTCACTGAAGCTTTCTTT	CASSPRQGVTEAFF
TRBV9	TRBJ2-7	.	once	TGTGCCAGCAGCGTAGGAGGGGAGCACGAGCAGTACTTC	CASSVGGEHEQYF
TRBV29-1	TRBJ2-5	.	many	TGCAGCGTTGAAGAGACCCAGTACTTC	CSVEETQYF
TRBV2	TRBJ2-1	.	.	TGTGCCAGCAGTGAAGCGCTAGATGTCGATGAGCAGTTCTTC	CASSEALDVDEQFF
TRBV7-2	TRBJ2-1	.	many	TGTGCCAGCAGCCCCGCAGCCCAGGGAAATGAGCAGTTCTTC	CASSPAAQGNEQFF
TRBV12-3/TRBV12-4	TRBJ2-1	.	many	TGTGCCACCACTCTAGGGGGGGGGATATCCTACAATGAGCAGTTCTTC	CATTLGGGISYNEQFF
TRBV29-1	TRBJ2-1	TRBD2	.	TGCAGCGTTGAAGTCCCGGGAGGGCAGTTCTTC	CSVEVPGGQFF
TRBV12-3/TRBV12-4	TRBJ1-4	.	many	TGTGCCAGCAGGGGCCAGAGCGGGACGGCTGAAAAACTGTTTTTT	CASRGQSGTAEKLFF
TRBV12-3/TRBV12-4	TRBJ1-6	.	.	TGTGCCAGCAGTCACTACTTGGGGGATGGCTTAAATTCACCCCTCCACTTT	CASSHYLGDGLNSPLHF
TRBV6-1	TRBJ1-2	.	few	TGTGCCACCACGGCGGATCTCTGGGGCTACACCTTC	CATTADLWGYTF
TRBV7-6	TRBJ2-1	TRBD2	many	TGTGCCAGCAGCTTAGGACTAGCGGGGAGTGCCTACAATGAGCAGTTCTTC	CASSLGLAGSAYNEQFF
TRBV28	TRBJ2-3	.	.	TGTGCCAGCAGTTTCAAACGTGGGGTAGGGCAGTATTTT	CASSFKRGVGQYF
TRBV27	TRBJ1-1	TRBD1	few	TGTGCCAGCAGTTTCTCCGGGACAGGGGAAGCTTTCTTT	CASSFSGTGEAFF
TRBV3-1	TRBJ1-3	.	many	TGTGCCAGTCCCGATCCCTCTGGAAACACCATATATTTT	CASPDPSGNTIYF
TRBV6-1	TRBJ1-6	.	many	TGTGCCAGCAGCCTAACGGGACATGATAATTCACCCCTCCACTTT	CASSLTGHDNSPLHF
TRBV20-1	TRBJ2-1	.	few	TGCAGTGCTAGAGATGAATCGCCGGGGTGGTACAATGAGCAGTTCTTC	CSARDESPGWYNEQFF
TRBV5-5	TRBJ1-2	TRBD1	many	TGTGCCAGCAGCCCTGGACAGGGGCAGCACTATGGCTACACCTTC	CASSPGQGQHYGYTF
TRBV15	TRBJ1-4	.	many	TGTGCCACCAGGGGCCCCACAACTAATGAAAAACTGTTTTTT	CATRGPTTNEKLFF
TRBV20-1	TRBJ2-7	.	.	TGCAGTGCTAGACCGGGCGGGTTATCCTACGAGCAGTACTTC	CSARPGGLSYEQYF
TRBV12-3/TRBV12-4	TRBJ2-5	.	many	TGTGCCAGCACCCGGGCCTGGGGGTACCAAGAGACCCAGTACTTC	CASTRAWGYQETQYF